This TCR beta chain was recovered during a study of blood T cells in healthy people across ages. The use of a sample-barcoded 5' primer and a J-beta primer mix characterized a second PCR of roughly 7 to 12 cycles. Each cDNA molecule, via a template-switch adaptor with 12 random nucleotides, was tagged. TCRdb passed the 5' RACE reads through MiXCR, listing each CDR3 protein once. The table includes 550,000 to 750,000 distinct CDR3 sequences, around a fifth detected once. Germline V gene sequence: CDR1 SEHNR, CDR2 FQNEAQ (reference sequence). The length of the CDR3 is 14 residues. Sequenced material: blood. The sequence was collected from an older man in good health. The genes are TRBV7-9 and TRBJ2-5; D gene ambiguous. The J call may be in error: the DNA end matches TRBJ2-7 better. CDR3 DNA sequence: TGTGCCAGCAGCTTAGCTAAAAACTCCTACGAGCAGTACTTC. Translated: CASSLAKNSYEQYF.